The 32 T cell receptor gamma chains below were found in one sample sequenced in a study of gamma-delta chains in newborns, infants, children. TCRdb re-processed the reads using CATT. Among approximately 1,300 gamma-chain clones listed, 55% to 75% were seen once. Sequenced: blood. Receptor source: a child who was a newborn, infant or young child, either healthy, febrile or measles-vaccinated (not recorded which).

For this clone: A much larger clone lies one base from this, so it may be a read error. The V gene is TRGV9, the J gene TRGJP. As TCRdb names no J gene, one was assigned here on the basis of a DNA match to germline. The CDR3 is 17 amino acids. Per the germline V gene, CDR1 is GITISATS and CDR2 is ISYDGTV (reference sequence). The junction had 5 bases not matched to a gene; V was cut back by 2 bases and J by 4 bases. The DNA for the CDR3 is TGTGCCTTGTGGGAGGCCAATCAAGAGTTGGGCAAAAAAATCAAGGTATTT. The encoded protein is CALWEANQELGKKIKVF.

This chain connects TRGV4 to TRGJ1 or TRGJ2. The J gene is not listed in TCRdb, so it was assigned here from a DNA match to germline. Germline V CDR1 and CDR2: EGSTGY, YDSYTSSV. The length of the CDR3 is 16 residues. J was trimmed by 2 bases and V by 0 bases; bases with no gene match: 10. The DNA for the CDR3 is TGTGCCACCTGGGATGGGGGGTTGAAGTATTATTATAAGAAACTCTTT. Translating it yields CATWDGGLKYYYKKLF.

This rearrangement joins TRGV9 to TRGJP. TCRdb does not report a J gene; here it was assigned by matching the DNA to germline references. This CDR3 has 19 amino acids. Germline CDR1 is GITISATS and CDR2 is ISYDGTV (reference sequence). The trim removed 4 bases at V and 2 bases at J, leaving 11 bases unmatched. The CDR3 is CALWEAGLRQELGKKIKVF. The CDR3 DNA follows: TGTGCCTTGTGGGAAGCGGGCCTTCGGCAAGAGTTGGGCAAAAAAATCAAGGTATTT.

This clone was picked up a small number of times. Other DNA sequences from this sample encode an identical CDR3 as well. The chain couples TRGV9 to TRGJP. The J gene was not available in TCRdb and was assigned here by matching the DNA to germline segments. Trimming removed 2 bases from V and 5 bases from J; junction bases left unmatched: 3. The length of the CDR3 is 16 residues. CDR1 and CDR2 (germline): GITISATS, ISYDGTV (reference sequence). The CDR3 sequence: CALWEAEELGKKIKVF. The CDR3 coding sequence is TGTGCCTTGTGGGAGGCCGAAGAGTTGGGCAAAAAAATCAAGGTATTT.

The gene calls are TRGV9 and TRGJP. TCRdb gives no J gene; it was assigned here by matching the DNA to germline. Germline values: CDR1 GITISATS, CDR2 ISYDGTV (reference sequence). The CDR3 contains 14 residues. V shed 4 bases, J shed 9 bases, and the junction held 3 bases outside the gene matches. In DNA form, the CDR3 reads TGTGCCTTGTGGGACGCGTTGGGCAAAAAAATCAAGGTATTT. It codes for CALWDALGKKIKVF.

By its share, this clone is large. Other DNA sequences from this sample encode an identical CDR3 as well. This sequence joins TRGV9 and TRGJP. Here the J gene was assigned by germline matching of the DNA, as TCRdb has none. Unmatched junction bases numbered 0, after V lost 3 bases and J lost 10 bases. The CDR3 runs 13 residues. The germline V gene encodes CDR1 GITISATS and CDR2 ISYDGTV (reference sequence). CDR3 DNA sequence: TGTGCCTTGTGGGAGTTGGGCAAAAAAATCAAGGTATTT. Its translation is CALWELGKKIKVF.

V and J are TRGV4 and TRGJ1 or TRGJ2. TCRdb does not report a J gene; here it was assigned by matching the DNA to germline references. CDR1 and CDR2 from the germline V gene are EGSTGY and YDSYTSSV. CDR3 size: 14 residues. The J segment lost 8 bases and the V segment lost 1 base, leaving 11 bases of the junction unmatched. CDR3 loop: CATWDGPDCNKKLF. The CDR3 nucleotides read TGTGCCACCTGGGATGGCCCAGACTGTAATAAGAAACTCTTT.

The genes are TRGV9 and TRGJP. Since TCRdb gives no J gene, matching the DNA to germline was used here to assign it. Per the germline V gene, CDR1 is GITISATS and CDR2 is ISYDGTV (reference sequence). J was trimmed by 6 bases and V by 4 bases; bases with no gene match: 15. There are 19 residues in the CDR3. The CDR3 is CALWEVLFEPELGKKIKVF. The CDR3 DNA follows: TGTGCCTTGTGGGAAGTGCTCTTCGAACCAGAGTTGGGCAAAAAAATCAAGGTATTT.

Only one count was recorded for this clone. Different DNA sequences within this sample yield the same CDR3. CDR3 sequence: CATWDPPPRPLF. CDR3 sequence (DNA): TGTGCCACCTGGGATCCCCCCCCTCGACCACTCTTT. No J gene call was made, and the V gene is TRGV4. The CDR3 totals 12 residues. In germline, CDR1 is EGSTGY, CDR2 YDSYTSSV.

Within the sample, this clone is hyperexpanded. The sample has other DNA sequences that encode this CDR3 too. The V gene is TRGV9, the J gene TRGJP. TCRdb is silent on the J gene; assignment here came from matching the DNA to germline. Germline V gene sequence: CDR1 GITISATS, CDR2 ISYDGTV (reference sequence). The junction had 3 bases not matched to a gene; V was cut back by 0 bases and J by 7 bases. The CDR3 spans 16 residues. The CDR3 spells CALWEVEELGKKIKVF. In DNA, the CDR3 is TGTGCCTTGTGGGAGGTGGAGGAGTTGGGCAAAAAAATCAAGGTATTT.

J is TRGJP and V is TRGV9. The J gene is absent in TCRdb and was assigned here via DNA matching to germline. The CDR3 is 18 residues long. V gave up 1 base and J gave up 7 bases; unmatched junction bases: 10. Germline-derived CDR1 and CDR2 are GITISATS and ISYDGTV (reference sequence). CDR3 sequence reads: CALWEVAVQELGKKIKVF. The CDR3 DNA reads as TGTGCCTTGTGGGAGGTCGCCGTACAGGAGTTGGGCAAAAAAATCAAGGTATTT.

The chain carries TRGV9 and TRGJP. The J gene was missing in TCRdb and was found by matching the end of the DNA to germline. The CDR3 covers 13 residues. Germline CDR1 and CDR2: GITISATS and ISYDGTV (reference sequence). V was pared by 4 bases and J by 12 bases, with 3 bases of the junction left unmatched. CDR3: CALWDEGKKIKVF. As DNA, the CDR3 is TGTGCCTTGTGGGACGAGGGCAAAAAAATCAAGGTATTT.

This chain connects TRGV9 to TRGJP. No J segment appears in TCRdb, so it was assigned here by matching the sequence to germline. This CDR3 contains 17 residues. V shed 0 bases, J shed 5 bases, and the junction held 4 bases outside the gene matches. Germline-derived CDR1 and CDR2 are GITISATS and ISYDGTV (reference sequence). The chain's CDR3 is CALWEVIKELGKKIKVF. In nucleotides, the CDR3 is TGTGCCTTGTGGGAGGTGATTAAAGAGTTGGGCAAAAAAATCAAGGTATTT.

The CDR3 sequence: CATWAWTSWFKIF. The CDR3 DNA reads as TGTGCCACCTGGGCGTGGACTAGTTGGTTCAAGATATTT. The rearrangement joins TRGV2 to TRGJP1. TCRdb gives no J gene; it was assigned here by matching the DNA to germline. CDR1 and CDR2 from the germline V gene are EGSNGY and YDSYNSKV. The J segment lost 9 bases and the V segment lost 5 bases, leaving 9 bases of the junction unmatched. CDR3 length: 13 residues.

The V segment is TRGV2, and no J call was made. The germline V gene encodes CDR1 EGSNGY and CDR2 YDSYNSKV. The CDR3 covers 9 residues. CDR3 DNA sequence: TGTGCCACCTGGGACGGGCCCCTCTTT. Protein product: CATWDGPLF.

Only one count was recorded for this clone. The V call is TRGV9, the J call TRGJP. TCRdb does not report a J gene; here it was assigned by matching the DNA to germline references. The CDR3 totals 19 residues. Germline values: CDR1 GITISATS, CDR2 ISYDGTV (reference sequence). With V trimmed by 0 bases and J by 6 bases, 11 bases remained unmatched. DNA for the CDR3: TGTGCCTTGTGGGAGGTGGAGGGGAAAGGAGAGTTGGGCAAAAAAATCAAGGTATTT. The encoded protein is CALWEVEGKGELGKKIKVF.

As for this clone: Distinct nucleotide sequences in the sample also encode this CDR3. This rearrangement joins TRGV9 to TRGJP. TCRdb gives no J gene; it was assigned here by matching the DNA to germline. The CDR3 is made up of 17 amino acids. J lost 4 bases, V lost 0 bases, and 3 bases had no gene match. Germline V CDR1 and CDR2: GITISATS, ISYDGTV (reference sequence). In nucleotides, the CDR3 is TGTGCCTTGTGGGAGGTGCAACAAGAGTTGGGCAAAAAAATCAAGGTATTT. Protein: CALWEVQQELGKKIKVF.

CDR3 residues: CATWAKGAYYKKLF. Written as DNA, the CDR3 is TGTGCCACCTGGGCCAAAGGCGCCTATTATAAGAAACTCTTT. The V call is TRGV3, the J call TRGJ1 or TRGJ2. This CDR3 is built from 14 residues. The germline V gene has CDR1 VTNTFY and CDR2 YDVSTARD (reference sequence). V lost 5 bases to trimming and J lost 4 bases; unmatched junction nucleotides: 11.

Only a few counts were recorded for this clone. The chain has TRGV9 and TRGJ1 or TRGJ2. TCRdb lists no J gene, so it was determined here by aligning the DNA to germline. Trimming removed 0 bases from V and 10 bases from J; junction bases left unmatched: 12. Germline CDR1 GITISATS, CDR2 ISYDGTV (reference sequence). CDR3 size: 14 residues. The DNA for the CDR3 is TGTGCCTTGTGGGAGGTGCGCACGACGGGGAAGAAACTCTTT. This codes for CALWEVRTTGKKLF.

The chain recombines TRGV9 with TRGJ1 or TRGJ2. TCRdb lists no J gene, so it was determined here by aligning the DNA to germline. With 0 bases clipped from V and 12 bases from J, the junction kept 5 bases outside the gene matches. From germline, CDR1 is GITISATS and CDR2 ISYDGTV (reference sequence). The CDR3 runs to 11 residues. The CDR3 region is CALWEVRVKLF. CDR3 DNA sequence: TGTGCCTTGTGGGAGGTGCGGGTGAAACTCTTT.

In the case of this clone: It is likely a read error: a sequence one base away is far more abundant. The chain joins TRGV9 to TRGJP. TCRdb carries no J gene annotation; the J gene was assigned here by matching the DNA with germline. Germline CDR1 reads GITISATS; CDR2 reads ISYDGTV (reference sequence). Trimming cost V 2 bases and J 9 bases; bases outside gene matches: 4. This CDR3 is built from 15 residues. The CDR3 here is CALWEEGLGKKIKVF. The CDR3 nucleotides read TGTGCCTTGTGGGAGGAAGGGTTGGGCAAAAAAATCAAGGTATTT.

This clone has more than one count but fewer than ten. V usage is TRGV2 and J usage is TRGJ1 or TRGJ2. Since TCRdb gives no J gene, matching the DNA to germline was used here to assign it. From germline, CDR1 is EGSNGY and CDR2 YDSYNSKV. V gave up 0 bases and J gave up 4 bases; unmatched junction bases: 6. The CDR3 spans 14 residues. The CDR3 DNA reads as TGTGCCACCTGGGACGGGCCCCTCTATTATAAGAAACTCTTT. This gives the protein CATWDGPLYYKKLF.

The CDR3 DNA sequence: TGTGCCTTGTGGGAGACTTCGGGAGAGTTGGGCAAAAAAATCAAGGTATTT. Translation: CALWETSGELGKKIKVF. The V and J genes are TRGV9 and TRGJP. In the absence of a J gene in TCRdb, the DNA was matched to germline to assign it here. The CDR3 spans 17 residues. V lost 3 bases to trimming and J lost 6 bases; unmatched junction nucleotides: 8. Germline V gives CDR1 GITISATS, CDR2 ISYDGTV (reference sequence).

The sample holds a few counts of this clone. This specimen includes other DNA sequences encoding the same CDR3. This chain links TRGV9 with TRGJP. TCRdb does not report a J gene; here it was assigned by matching the DNA to germline references. Losses at the gene ends were 0 bases for V and 5 bases for J; bases not matched to a gene: 4. This CDR3 comprises 17 residues. Germline CDR1 is GITISATS and CDR2 is ISYDGTV (reference sequence). Here the CDR3 reads CALWEVQEELGKKIKVF. Here the CDR3 DNA reads TGTGCCTTGTGGGAGGTGCAAGAAGAGTTGGGCAAAAAAATCAAGGTATTT.

The chain employs TRGV4 and TRGJ1 or TRGJ2. Matching the DNA to germline supplied the J gene, which TCRdb does not give. The CDR3 is made up of 14 amino acids. The germline V gene has CDR1 EGSTGY and CDR2 YDSYTSSV. J was trimmed by 6 bases and V by 0 bases; bases with no gene match: 8. Written as DNA, the CDR3 is TGTGCCACCTGGGATGGGCTGGGGTGTTATAAGAAACTCTTT. The encoded protein is CATWDGLGCYKKLF.

In regard to this clone: The identical CDR3 is also encoded by other nucleotide sequences in the sample. J is TRGJP and V is TRGV9. The J gene, left out of TCRdb, was set here by checking the DNA against germline. This CDR3 has 15 residues. Germline V gives CDR1 GITISATS, CDR2 ISYDGTV (reference sequence). Trimming cost V 1 base and J 9 bases; bases outside gene matches: 3. CDR3 sequence reads: CALWEVGLGKKIKVF. CDR3 DNA sequence: TGTGCCTTGTGGGAGGTCGGGTTGGGCAAAAAAATCAAGGTATTT.

V gene TRGV9 combines with J gene TRGJP. TCRdb lists no J gene, so it was determined here by aligning the DNA to germline. Germline V gives CDR1 GITISATS, CDR2 ISYDGTV (reference sequence). This CDR3 contains 18 residues. The V and J ends lost 4 bases and 4 bases, in that order; junction bases with no gene match: 10. CDR3 residues: CALWETPSQELGKKIKVF. CDR3 sequence (DNA): TGTGCCTTGTGGGAAACCCCGTCACAAGAGTTGGGCAAAAAAATCAAGGTATTT.

The chain is built from TRGV5 and TRGJ1 or TRGJ2. TCRdb offers no J gene call, so here the DNA was matched to germline to obtain one. Trimming took 2 bases from V and 7 from J; bases not matched to a gene: 2. This CDR3 is built from 11 residues. CDR1 is VINAFY, CDR2 YDVSNSKD, per germline. Written as DNA, the CDR3 is TGTGCCACCTGGGACAACTATAAGAAACTCTTT. Translated: CATWDNYKKLF.

This rearrangement joins TRGV9 to TRGJP. Here the J gene was assigned by germline matching of the DNA, as TCRdb has none. V dropped 1 base and J dropped 2; count of bases not matched to a gene: 5. The CDR3 totals 18 residues. Germline loops: CDR1 GITISATS, CDR2 ISYDGTV (reference sequence). In DNA, the CDR3 is TGTGCCTTGTGGGAGGTCAAGCGGCAAGAGTTGGGCAAAAAAATCAAGGTATTT. Translating gives CALWEVKRQELGKKIKVF.

A J gene of TRGJ1 or TRGJ2 was called, though the V gene was not. There are 11 residues in the CDR3. The CDR3 spells CALWVIYKKLF. As DNA, the CDR3 is TGTGCCTTGTGGGTAATTTATAAGAAACTCTTT.

This clone showed up just a few times. A single base separates this from a much larger clone, so it may be a read error. Other DNA sequences within the sample encode an identical CDR3. The chain combines TRGV9 with TRGJP. TCRdb offers no J gene call, so here the DNA was matched to germline to obtain one. The CDR3 has 15 residues. Germline V gene lookup returns CDR1 GITISATS and CDR2 ISYDGTV (reference sequence). The ends lost 5 bases at V and 2 bases at J; junction bases unmatched: 0. CDR3 bases: TGTGCCTTGTGGGGGCAAGAGTTGGGCAAAAAAATCAAGGTATTT. Protein: CALWGQELGKKIKVF.

V gene TRGV9 combines with J gene TRGJP1. The J gene, absent from TCRdb, was called here by matching the DNA to germline. CDR3 length: 15 residues. Germline CDR1 reads GITISATS; CDR2 reads ISYDGTV (reference sequence). V lost 2 bases and J lost 0; bases outside the gene matches: 3. The chain's CDR3 is CALWEDYTTGWFKIF. CDR3 sequence (DNA): TGTGCCTTGTGGGAGGACTATACCACTGGTTGGTTCAAGATATTT.